The 9 T cell receptor beta chains reported below all come from one sample, sequenced in a study of blood T cell repertoires in COVID-19. Clones were sequenced by immunoSEQ multiplex PCR, and TCRdb holds only the in-frame ones, with some missing. The data contain about 99,000 clones, about 91% of them singletons. Sequencing input: peripheral blood. Receptors were obtained from a human donor in a cohort sampled during active COVID-19.

In this sample, this clone turned up a few times. This chain uses TRBV19 with TRBJ1-5; 8 nucleotides match TRBD1. The V gene's germline CDR1 is LNHDA and CDR2 SQIVND (reference sequence). With 6 bases clipped from V and 1 base from J, the junction kept 5 bases outside the gene matches. The CDR3 contains 15 residues. The CDR3 coding sequence is TGTGCCAGTAGCCCGGACAGGGCAAGCAATCAGCCCCAGCATTTT. Translated, it gives CASSPDRASNQPQHF.

V is TRBV10-3 and J is TRBJ2-3; D is undetermined. CDR1 is ENHRY and CDR2 is SYGVKD in the germline V gene. Trimming stripped 6 bases from V and 0 bases from J, with 4 bases between. The CDR3 sequence is 12 residues long. The CDR3 protein is CAISPSTDTQYF. For the CDR3, the DNA is TGTGCCATCAGCCCTAGCACAGATACGCAGTATTTT.

The chain uses TRBV6-6 and TRBJ2-7, with 9 bases matching TRBD1. Per the germline V gene, CDR1 is MNHNY and CDR2 is SVGAGI (reference sequence). Trimming cost V 5 bases and J 5 bases; bases outside gene matches: 10. This CDR3 has 15 residues. The CDR3 is CASSQSGTGTNEQYF. The CDR3 region has the DNA TGTGCCAGCAGTCAATCCGGGACAGGGACTAACGAGCAGTACTTC.

In its sample, this clone was seen once. The chain recombines TRBV27 with TRBJ2-7, with TRBD2 as a possible D gene (6 bases). The CDR3 length is 13 residues. Per germline, CDR1 MNHEY and CDR2 SMNVEV (reference sequence). V was trimmed by 4 bases and J by 1 base, leaving 8 bases between them. The DNA of the CDR3 is TGTGCCAGCAGTTGGGGGGTATCCTACGAGCAGTACTTC. Translated, it gives CASSWGVSYEQYF.

V usage is TRBV20-1 and J usage is TRBJ2-1, with D tentatively TRBD2 (6 bases). CDR3 length: 14 residues. Germline CDR1 DFQATT, CDR2 SNEGSKA (reference sequence). The V gene lost 3 bases and the J gene lost 5 bases, with 14 bases spanning the gap. In DNA form, the CDR3 reads TGCAGTGCTAGTCCCCGGGAGTCTAACAATGAGCAGTTCTTC. Translated, it gives CSASPRESNNEQFF.

The gene calls are TRBV28 and TRBJ2-7; D may be TRBD2 (6 bases). In germline, CDR1 is MDHEN, CDR2 SYDVKM. V lost 3 bases and J 7 bases, leaving 25 bases between the germline ends. The CDR3 loop spans 17 amino acids. CDR3 residues: CASSFPSGTVSSEEQYF. As DNA, the CDR3 is TGTGCCAGCAGTTTCCCTTCCGGGACTGTTAGCTCGGAGGAGCAGTACTTC.

V gene TRBV2 combines with J gene TRBJ2-7, with D perhaps matching TRBD1 (6 bases). The CDR3 consists of 14 residues. V was pared by 8 bases and J by 7 bases, with 21 bases between. Germline lookup yields CDR1 SNHLY and CDR2 FYNNEI. In nucleotides, the CDR3 is TGTGCCAGCGGTATGGACAGAGGGGATCGGGAGCAGTACTTC. Protein product: CASGMDRGDREQYF.

This chain uses TRBV19 with TRBJ2-3; 11 bases align to TRBD1. Germline assignment: CDR1 LNHDA and CDR2 SQIVND (reference sequence). The CDR3 covers 18 residues. V dropped 5 bases and J dropped 3; count of bases not matched to a gene: 13. CDR3 nucleotides: TGTGCCAGTAGTCAATCAGGCCTAGGACAGGGGGCAACAGATACGCAGTATTTT. It yields the protein CASSQSGLGQGATDTQYF.

This clone was seen a single time. The rearrangement joins TRBV6-5 to TRBJ2-7, with D unresolved. Germline loops: CDR1 MNHEY, CDR2 SVGAGI. Trimming removed 2 bases at V and 5 bases at J, with 7 bases between. The CDR3 covers 12 residues. The CDR3 DNA reads as TGTGCCAGCAGTTACCTCGGTAACGAGCAGTACTTC. Translated, it gives CASSYLGNEQYF.